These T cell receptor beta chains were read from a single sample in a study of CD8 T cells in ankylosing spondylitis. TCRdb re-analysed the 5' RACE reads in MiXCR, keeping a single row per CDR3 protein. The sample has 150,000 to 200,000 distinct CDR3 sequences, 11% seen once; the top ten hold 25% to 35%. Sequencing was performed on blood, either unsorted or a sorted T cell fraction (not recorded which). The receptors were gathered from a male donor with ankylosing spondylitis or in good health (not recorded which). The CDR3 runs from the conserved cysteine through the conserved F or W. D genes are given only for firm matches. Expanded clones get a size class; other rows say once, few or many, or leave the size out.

CDR3nt: TGTGCCAGCAGCCCAACCACAGAGGCCTTTGGCTACACCTTC
CDR3aa: CASSPTTEAFGYTF
d_gene: .
v_gene: TRBV7-2
j_gene: TRBJ1-2
abundance: few

CDR3nt: TGTGCCAGCAGCGGACAGGGGGGAGGTAACATTCAGTACTTC
CDR3aa: CASSGQGGGNIQYF
d_gene: TRBD1
v_gene: TRBV6-1
j_gene: TRBJ2-4
abundance: many

CDR3nt: TGTGCCAGCTCGGCCCGGGTCATTATGGATTCACCCCTCCACTTT
CDR3aa: CASSARVIMDSPLHF
d_gene: .
v_gene: TRBV6-1
j_gene: TRBJ1-6
abundance: .

CDR3nt: TGTGCCAGCAGTGTGGGACATCTCTACGAGCAGTACTTC
CDR3aa: CASSVGHLYEQYF
d_gene: .
v_gene: TRBV12-3/TRBV12-4
j_gene: TRBJ2-7
abundance: many

CDR3nt: TGCGCCAGCAGCTTGGGGACAGTCCAAGAGACCCAGTACTTC
CDR3aa: CASSLGTVQETQYF
d_gene: .
v_gene: TRBV5-1
j_gene: TRBJ2-5
abundance: many

CDR3nt: TGTGCCAGCAGTGACAGGATAAGCTCCTACGAGCAGTACTTC
CDR3aa: CASSDRISSYEQYF
d_gene: .
v_gene: TRBV2
j_gene: TRBJ2-7
abundance: many

CDR3nt: TGTGCCAGCAGCCGGGCGGGAGGAGAGACCCAGTACTTC
CDR3aa: CASSRAGGETQYF
d_gene: TRBD2
v_gene: TRBV7-9
j_gene: TRBJ2-5
abundance: few

CDR3nt: TGCGCCAGCAGCCAAGGGGAAAACGGCTATGGCTACACCTTC
CDR3aa: CASSQGENGYGYTF
d_gene: .
v_gene: TRBV4-1
j_gene: TRBJ1-2
abundance: many

CDR3nt: TGTGCCAGCAGCTCCGGACCGGAGGATTCACCCCTCCACTTT
CDR3aa: CASSSGPEDSPLHF
d_gene: .
v_gene: TRBV11-3
j_gene: TRBJ1-6
abundance: few

CDR3nt: TGTGCCAGCAGCGGACCGGGACAGGGCTCCTACAATGAGCAGTTCTTC
CDR3aa: CASSGPGQGSYNEQFF
d_gene: TRBD1
v_gene: TRBV7-9
j_gene: TRBJ2-1
abundance: .

CDR3nt: TGCTGCGGGGGGGGGACTGAAGCTTTCTTT
CDR3aa: CCGGGTEAFF
d_gene: .
v_gene: TRBV29-1
j_gene: TRBJ1-1
abundance: many

CDR3nt: TGTGCCAGCAGCTCAAGAGGGGCGAACACTGAAGCTTTCTTT
CDR3aa: CASSSRGANTEAFF
d_gene: .
v_gene: TRBV5-4
j_gene: TRBJ1-1
abundance: .

CDR3nt: TGTGCCAGCAGTTCTGGACCAACGAGCTCCTACGAGCAGTACTTC
CDR3aa: CASSSGPTSSYEQYF
d_gene: .
v_gene: TRBV12-3/TRBV12-4
j_gene: TRBJ2-7
abundance: many

CDR3nt: TGTGCCAGCAGCTTTCTAGCGCAAAACCACAATGAGCAGTTCTTC
CDR3aa: CASSFLAQNHNEQFF
d_gene: .
v_gene: TRBV5-6
j_gene: TRBJ2-1
abundance: many

CDR3nt: TGTGCCAGCAGCGTAGGACGGGGGGACAGACACGAGCAGTACTTC
CDR3aa: CASSVGRGDRHEQYF
d_gene: .
v_gene: TRBV9
j_gene: TRBJ2-7
abundance: many

CDR3nt: TGTGCCAGCAGTTTATCCTCTTTTAGGGGGACGGAGACCCAGTACTTC
CDR3aa: CASSLSSFRGTETQYF
d_gene: .
v_gene: TRBV27
j_gene: TRBJ2-5
abundance: .

CDR3nt: TGTGCCAGCAGTTACTCGACAGGGAACACTGAAGCTTTCTTT
CDR3aa: CASSYSTGNTEAFF
d_gene: .
v_gene: TRBV6-5
j_gene: TRBJ1-1
abundance: many

CDR3nt: TGCAGTGCTAGAGATCAAACGAGGGGCATCTCTGGAAACACCATATATTTT
CDR3aa: CSARDQTRGISGNTIYF
d_gene: .
v_gene: TRBV20-1
j_gene: TRBJ1-3
abundance: .

CDR3nt: TGCGCCAGCAGCTTGCGGGCCCTAGCGGGGGGACGATACGAGCAGTACTTC
CDR3aa: CASSLRALAGGRYEQYF
d_gene: TRBD2
v_gene: TRBV5-1
j_gene: TRBJ2-7
abundance: few

CDR3nt: TGCGCCAGCGGCGGGTTATTGGGGGGGAACACCGGGGAGCTGTTTTTT
CDR3aa: CASGGLLGGNTGELFF
d_gene: .
v_gene: TRBV10-2
j_gene: TRBJ2-2
abundance: many

CDR3nt: TGCAGCGGGACAGGGTGGGAGACCCAGTACTTC
CDR3aa: CSGTGWETQYF
d_gene: TRBD1
v_gene: TRBV29-1
j_gene: TRBJ2-5
abundance: many

CDR3nt: TGTGCCAGCAGCCCCCACCAGAATTCACCCCTCCACTTT
CDR3aa: CASSPHQNSPLHF
d_gene: .
v_gene: TRBV3-1
j_gene: TRBJ1-6
abundance: many

CDR3nt: TGCAGCTCCACGCCGAATAGGACAACTAATGAAAAACTGTTTTTT
CDR3aa: CSSTPNRTTNEKLFF
d_gene: .
v_gene: TRBV29-1
j_gene: TRBJ1-4
abundance: few

CDR3nt: TGTGCCAGCAGACCCCCTCGTGGAGAGCAGTACTTC
CDR3aa: CASRPPRGEQYF
d_gene: .
v_gene: TRBV3-1
j_gene: TRBJ2-7
abundance: many

CDR3nt: TGTGCCAGCACTCATAGTTCCACCACAGATACGCAGTATTTT
CDR3aa: CASTHSSTTDTQYF
d_gene: .
v_gene: TRBV3-1
j_gene: TRBJ2-3
abundance: many

CDR3nt: TGTGCCAGCAGGACGTACAACGAGCAGTACTTC
CDR3aa: CASRTYNEQYF
d_gene: .
v_gene: TRBV25-1
j_gene: TRBJ2-7
abundance: many

CDR3nt: TGTGCCAGCAGCTTGGGACTAGCGGGAGAGCAGTTCTTC
CDR3aa: CASSLGLAGEQFF
d_gene: TRBD2
v_gene: TRBV5-4
j_gene: TRBJ2-1
abundance: many

CDR3nt: TGTGCCAGCAGCTTGGGCCAGGGGGACCAAACTAGGTCCTACAATGAGCAGTTCTTC
CDR3aa: CASSLGQGDQTRSYNEQFF
d_gene: TRBD1
v_gene: TRBV5-6
j_gene: TRBJ2-1
abundance: .

CDR3nt: TGTGCCACCAGTGACCAAAGCTATGGCTACACCTTC
CDR3aa: CATSDQSYGYTF
d_gene: .
v_gene: TRBV24-1
j_gene: TRBJ1-2
abundance: many

CDR3nt: TGCAGTGCCAATGGGGGACTAGCGGGGCCCACCGGGGAGCTGTTTTTT
CDR3aa: CSANGGLAGPTGELFF
d_gene: TRBD2
v_gene: TRBV20-1
j_gene: TRBJ2-2
abundance: few

CDR3nt: TGTGCCAGCAGTTTAATTTCTGATGAGCAGTTCTTC
CDR3aa: CASSLISDEQFF
d_gene: .
v_gene: TRBV12-3/TRBV12-4
j_gene: TRBJ2-1
abundance: .

CDR3nt: TGTGCCAGCAGCGTACCATCGGGACCCAAGTTCTTC
CDR3aa: CASSVPSGPKFF
d_gene: .
v_gene: TRBV9
j_gene: TRBJ2-1
abundance: many

CDR3nt: TGTGCCAGCAGCTTACGGGCCGTGGGCTTAGGGACCGGGGAGCTGTTTTTT
CDR3aa: CASSLRAVGLGTGELFF
d_gene: .
v_gene: TRBV7-8
j_gene: TRBJ2-2
abundance: few

CDR3nt: TGCGCCAGCAGCGTTGCCTACAGGGATATGAACACTGAAGCTTTCTTT
CDR3aa: CASSVAYRDMNTEAFF
d_gene: .
v_gene: TRBV5-1
j_gene: TRBJ1-1
abundance: many

CDR3nt: TGTGCCAGCAGTTACACGCAGGGTTATGATGAAAAACTGTTTTTT
CDR3aa: CASSYTQGYDEKLFF
d_gene: .
v_gene: TRBV6-5
j_gene: TRBJ1-4
abundance: many

CDR3nt: TGTGCCAGCAGTTCGGGGCAAAACGGGGGTCAGCCCCAGCATTTT
CDR3aa: CASSSGQNGGQPQHF
d_gene: .
v_gene: TRBV27
j_gene: TRBJ1-5
abundance: many

CDR3nt: TGTGCCAGCACCTCAGGAGACAGCTCCTACGAGCAGTACTTC
CDR3aa: CASTSGDSSYEQYF
d_gene: .
v_gene: TRBV6-2/TRBV6-3
j_gene: TRBJ2-7
abundance: .

CDR3nt: TGTGCCAGCAGCCGTGACTTCTACGAGCAGTACTTC
CDR3aa: CASSRDFYEQYF
d_gene: .
v_gene: TRBV7-2
j_gene: TRBJ2-7
abundance: few

CDR3nt: TGCGCCAGCAGCTTGAATCAGGGAGATGAAAAACTGTTTTTT
CDR3aa: CASSLNQGDEKLFF
d_gene: .
v_gene: TRBV5-1
j_gene: TRBJ1-4
abundance: .

CDR3nt: TGTGCCACCAGCCTTAGGATGACTATTTCCACCGGGGAGCTGTTTTTT
CDR3aa: CATSLRMTISTGELFF
d_gene: .
v_gene: TRBV15
j_gene: TRBJ2-2
abundance: many

CDR3nt: TGTGCCAGCAGTTTAAGAGGGCAGTTCTTC
CDR3aa: CASSLRGQFF
d_gene: .
v_gene: TRBV12-3/TRBV12-4
j_gene: TRBJ2-1
abundance: many

CDR3nt: TGCAGTGCTAGACGACAGGGGGCCAACTATGGCTACACCTTC
CDR3aa: CSARRQGANYGYTF
d_gene: TRBD1
v_gene: TRBV20-1
j_gene: TRBJ1-2
abundance: many

CDR3nt: TGCAGCGTAAGGGGGCGCTCAGATGAAAAACTGTTTTTT
CDR3aa: CSVRGRSDEKLFF
d_gene: TRBD1
v_gene: TRBV29-1
j_gene: TRBJ1-4
abundance: many

CDR3nt: TGTGCCAGTAGTATTGCAGGTAGAAACAATCAGCCCCAGCATTTT
CDR3aa: CASSIAGRNNQPQHF
d_gene: .
v_gene: TRBV19
j_gene: TRBJ1-5
abundance: .

CDR3nt: TGTGCCAGCAGTGGGGACGGCTCCTACGAGCAGTACTTC
CDR3aa: CASSGDGSYEQYF
d_gene: .
v_gene: TRBV6-1
j_gene: TRBJ2-7
abundance: .

CDR3nt: TGTGCCAGCAGTTCCCCCCCAGTTAACAATGAGCAGTTCTTC
CDR3aa: CASSSPPVNNEQFF
d_gene: .
v_gene: TRBV6-5
j_gene: TRBJ2-1
abundance: many

CDR3nt: TGTGCCAGCAACACGGGGTCTAGTAGCTACGAGCAGTACTTC
CDR3aa: CASNTGSSSYEQYF
d_gene: .
v_gene: TRBV9
j_gene: TRBJ2-7
abundance: many

CDR3nt: TGTGCCAGCAGAGACACTGAAGCTTTCTTT
CDR3aa: CASRDTEAFF
d_gene: .
v_gene: TRBV6-1
j_gene: TRBJ1-1
abundance: many

CDR3nt: TGTGCCAGCAGTGGTTTGTACAATGAGCAGTTCTTC
CDR3aa: CASSGLYNEQFF
d_gene: .
v_gene: TRBV2
j_gene: TRBJ2-1
abundance: many

CDR3nt: TGCGCCAGCAGCTTGGCGGTGCAGGGCACCGGGGAGCTGTTTTTT
CDR3aa: CASSLAVQGTGELFF
d_gene: .
v_gene: TRBV5-1
j_gene: TRBJ2-2
abundance: .

CDR3nt: TGTGCCAGCAGTCCCGGGACGGACCCCGCAAAACTGTTTTTT
CDR3aa: CASSPGTDPAKLFF
d_gene: .
v_gene: TRBV12-3/TRBV12-4
j_gene: TRBJ1-4
abundance: many

CDR3nt: TGCGCCAGCAGCCAAGAGTGGTCGTACAGGCCGGCTTCACCCCTCCACTTT
CDR3aa: CASSQEWSYRPASPLHF
d_gene: .
v_gene: TRBV4-3
j_gene: TRBJ1-6
abundance: many

CDR3nt: TGCGCCAGCAGTGATGGCGTGGAAGATACGCAGTATTTT
CDR3aa: CASSDGVEDTQYF
d_gene: .
v_gene: TRBV10-2
j_gene: TRBJ2-3
abundance: many

CDR3nt: TGTGCCAGCAGGTGGGACATCGACGAGCAGTTCTTC
CDR3aa: CASRWDIDEQFF
d_gene: .
v_gene: TRBV7-2
j_gene: TRBJ2-1
abundance: few